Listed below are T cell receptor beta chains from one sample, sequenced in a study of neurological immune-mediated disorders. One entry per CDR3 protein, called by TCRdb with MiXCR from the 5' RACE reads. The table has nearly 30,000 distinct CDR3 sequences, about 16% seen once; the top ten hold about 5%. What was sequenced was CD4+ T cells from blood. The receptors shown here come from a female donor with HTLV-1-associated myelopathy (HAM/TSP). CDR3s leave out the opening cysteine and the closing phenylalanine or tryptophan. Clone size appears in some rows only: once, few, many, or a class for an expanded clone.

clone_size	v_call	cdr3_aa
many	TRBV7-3	ASSPGTRNTDTQY
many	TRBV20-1	SAPEANYGYT
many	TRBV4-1	ASSQGGAGGLLNEQF
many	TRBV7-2	ASSLRRGGSYNEQF
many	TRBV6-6	ASRAGDTEAF
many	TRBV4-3	ASSHTTGELF
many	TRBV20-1	SAHLLRTSGALGSYNEQF
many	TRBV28	ASSPVGQPQH
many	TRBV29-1	KYNEQF
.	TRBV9	ASSISLLAGGLDTQY
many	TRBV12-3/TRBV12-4	ASRPTGLSSGNTIY
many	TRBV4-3	ASSQGSHSNYGYT
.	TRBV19	ASSIFGRGRETQY
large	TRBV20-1	SALSHYNEQF
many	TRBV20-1	SAGGQTWDTEAF
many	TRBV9	ASSVGQDRNEQF
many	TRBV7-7	ASSLGPYNEQF
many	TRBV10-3	AIGTGASDYEQY
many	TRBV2	ASSAAENSPLH
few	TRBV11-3	ASSLPQNLGNEQF
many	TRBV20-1	SARDRDGAKNIQY
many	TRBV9	ASSPGAHSGPYEQY
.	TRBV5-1	ASSQEGQITDTQY
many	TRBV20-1	SATSDRGNYGYT
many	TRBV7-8	ASSLGAIRGPSTDTQY
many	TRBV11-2	ASSPPPGTDTQY
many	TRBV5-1	ASSLIAEGYEQY
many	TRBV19	ASSIGLAGGPDYNEQF
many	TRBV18	ASSPPGQAYEQY
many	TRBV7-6	ASSRGEWEGEQF
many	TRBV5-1	ASSWEPGLAGGNTQY
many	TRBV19	ASKGTDSGNTIY
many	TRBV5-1	ASSLAPGPVGTGEAF
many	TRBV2	ASMSGNTGELF
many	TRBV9	ASSALVSSYNEQF
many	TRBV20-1	SAGVGAGGGSEQF
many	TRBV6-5	ASSWGLAKNIQY
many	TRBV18	ASSLRSTDMNTEAF
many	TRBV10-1	ASSTDPPSYEQY
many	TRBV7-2	ASSLGPPIGDEQF
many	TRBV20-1	SLVTSEGGNIQY